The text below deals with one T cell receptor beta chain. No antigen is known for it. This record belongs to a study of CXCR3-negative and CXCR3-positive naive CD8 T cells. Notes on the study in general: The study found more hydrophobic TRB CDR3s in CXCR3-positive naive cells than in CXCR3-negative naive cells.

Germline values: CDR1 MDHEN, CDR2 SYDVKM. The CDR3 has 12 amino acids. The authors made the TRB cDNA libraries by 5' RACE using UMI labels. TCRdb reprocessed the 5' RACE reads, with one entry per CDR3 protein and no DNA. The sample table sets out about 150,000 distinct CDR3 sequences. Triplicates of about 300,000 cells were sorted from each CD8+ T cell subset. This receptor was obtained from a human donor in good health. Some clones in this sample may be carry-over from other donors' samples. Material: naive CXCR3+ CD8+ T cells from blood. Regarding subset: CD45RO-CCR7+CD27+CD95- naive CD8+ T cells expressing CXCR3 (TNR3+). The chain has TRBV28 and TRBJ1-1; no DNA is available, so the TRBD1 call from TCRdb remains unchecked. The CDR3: CASTQGGAQAFF.